The entry below describes one T cell receptor (beta chain). V lost 5 bases, J lost 10 bases, and 20 bases lay in between. Germline assignment: CDR1 DFQATT and CDR2 SNEGSKA (reference sequence). The CDR3 loop spans 13 amino acids. Via MiXCR, TCRdb re-called the RT-PCR reads, giving one row per CDR3 protein. Of about 680,000 distinct CDR3 sequences listed, 11% to 15% are singletons. The sequenced sample was memory CD4+ T cells from blood. The sequence derives from a female donor in good health, serving as a healthy control. V and J are TRBV20-1 and TRBJ1-1; D is possibly TRBD1 (5 bases). For the CDR3, the DNA is TGCAGTGCTCCTCACGGGGGGGAAAGTCGAGCTTTCTTT. Translating it yields CSAPHGGESRAFF.